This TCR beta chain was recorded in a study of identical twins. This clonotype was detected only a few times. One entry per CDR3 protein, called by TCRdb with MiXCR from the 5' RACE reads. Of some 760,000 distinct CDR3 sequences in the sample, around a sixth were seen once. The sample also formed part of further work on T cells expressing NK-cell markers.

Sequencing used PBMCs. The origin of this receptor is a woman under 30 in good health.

DNA for the CDR3: TGCAGTGCTAGAGAGGGGTCGAACACTGAAGCTTTCTTT. This translates into CSAREGSNTEAFF. The rearrangement links TRBV20-1 to TRBJ1-1, with D hard to call. The germline V gene has CDR1 DFQATT and CDR2 SNEGSKA (reference sequence). Trimming took 0 bases from V and 1 from J, leaving 6 bases between them. The CDR3 runs to 13 residues.